Described below is a single TCR beta chain sequence and its context. This record comes from a study of blood T cell repertoires in COVID-19. Across the whole study: The United States, Italy and Spain provided the acute and convalescent COVID-19 samples.

Per the original methods: Scientists estimated how many nucleated cells there were by amplifying reference gene primers. The protocol was immunoSEQ multiplex PCR, while the TCRdb copy is restricted to in-frame clones and leaves out a portion. For V, J and clone size, that table is used; D and trimming come from the DNA. The sample shows fewer than 200,000 clones, 82% of them seen only once. Germline V gives CDR1 LGHNA, CDR2 YNFKEQ. The CDR3 has 15 amino acids. The V end lost 0 bases, the J end lost 3 bases, and 8 bases lay between the germline ends. This rearrangement joins TRBV4-2 to TRBJ2-2, with a weak D call TRBD2 (6 bases). Material for sequencing was peripheral blood. The receptor comes from a woman aged 35 to 49 with COVID-19, enrolled during active disease. The CDR3 sequence: CASSQDRRDTGELFF. As DNA, the CDR3 is TGTGCCAGCAGCCAAGATCGGAGGGACACCGGGGAGCTGTTTTTT.